Below, 25 T cell receptor beta chains from the same sample are listed, as sequenced in a study of CD8 T cells in Susac syndrome. An amount of RNA that ranged from 0.5 to 1 ug was reverse transcribed with random hexamers. TCRdb redid the calling of the immunoSEQ multiplex PCR reads with MiXCR, one entry per CDR3 protein. The data hold about 110,000 distinct CDR3 sequences, with approximately 94% observed a single time. The sequencing sample was made of CD8+ T cells from PBMCs. These receptors all stem from a human donor with Susac syndrome.

The V gene is TRBV6-6, the J gene TRBJ2-7; TRBD1 matches at 8 bases. V lost 8 bases, J lost 5 bases, and 17 bases stayed unmatched. Per germline, CDR1 MNHNY and CDR2 SVGAGI (reference sequence). This CDR3 spans 16 amino acids. The CDR3 coding sequence is TGTGCCAGCTCCCTTACCAGGACAGGGACCGTGGACGAGCAGTACTTC. Protein product: CASSLTRTGTVDEQYF.

The chain combines TRBV7-7 with TRBJ2-1; D call uncertain. The germline V gene encodes CDR1 SSHAT and CDR2 FNYEAQ (reference sequence). The CDR3 has 15 amino acids. V lost 5 bases, J lost 5 bases, and 16 bases lay in between. CDR3 DNA sequence: TGTGCCAGCAGCCCCCGAACCGACTTCCACAATGAGCAGTTCTTC. Its protein is CASSPRTDFHNEQFF.

The chain has TRBV7-9 and TRBJ2-7; possible D gene TRBD1, 6 bases. Germline CDR1 is SEHNR and CDR2 is FQNEAQ (reference sequence). V lost 5 bases and J lost 0, with 11 bases in between. The CDR3 totals 14 residues. CDR3 coding DNA: TGTGCCAGCAGCACCGACAGGAACTCCTACGAGCAGTACTTC. Protein product: CASSTDRNSYEQYF.

The chain combines TRBV12-3 or TRBV12-4 with TRBJ2-5; tentatively, D is TRBD1 (6 bases). The V end lost 6 bases, the J end lost 4 bases, and 15 bases lay between the germline ends. The CDR3 consists of 14 residues. CDR3 nucleotides: TGTGCCAGCAGCAGTACAGGGATCGGAGAGACCCAGTACTTC. Its protein is CASSSTGIGETQYF.

The gene calls are TRBV6-6 and TRBJ2-7, with D perhaps TRBD1 (6 bases). CDR1 is MNHNY, CDR2 SVGAGI, per germline (reference sequence). V lost 5 bases to trimming and J lost 5 bases, with 16 bases between them. The CDR3 is 14 residues long. The CDR3 region has the DNA TGTGCCAGCAGTCCTGGACAGATAGTCGACGAGCAGTACTTC. It is translated as CASSPGQIVDEQYF.

V and J are TRBV12-3 or TRBV12-4 and TRBJ1-6; tentatively, D is TRBD1 (5 bases). The CDR3 totals 14 residues. Trimming stripped 6 bases from V and 7 bases from J, with 13 bases between. The CDR3 region has the DNA TGTGCCAGCAGCCGACAGACTCTGAATTCACCCCTCCACTTT. Translated, it gives CASSRQTLNSPLHF.

This rearrangement joins TRBV19 to TRBJ2-7; tentative D call: TRBD2 (6 bases). The CDR3 consists of 14 residues. V lost 3 bases and J lost 2, with 11 bases in between. The V gene's germline CDR1 is LNHDA and CDR2 SQIVND (reference sequence). The CDR3 DNA reads TGTGCCAGTAGTATCTATTCGGGGGCCTACGAGCAGTACTTC. Amino acids: CASSIYSGAYEQYF.

The CDR3 loop reads CAIGRTGQTYEQYF. CDR3 coding DNA: TGTGCCATCGGAAGGACAGGTCAGACCTACGAGCAGTACTTC. This sequence joins TRBV10-3 and TRBJ2-7; the match to TRBD1 covers 7 bases. Germline CDR1 and CDR2: ENHRY and SYGVKD. The CDR3 extends over 14 amino acids. The V segment lost 8 bases and the J segment 2 bases; nucleotides outside the gene matches: 9.

The V and J genes are TRBV19 and TRBJ2-1; D is uncertain. The CDR3 length is 13 residues. V was trimmed by 6 bases and J by 1 base, leaving 7 bases between them. Germline CDR1 is LNHDA and CDR2 is SQIVND (reference sequence). The CDR3 loop is CASRGSSYNEQFF. The CDR3 DNA follows: TGTGCCAGTAGGGGGTCGTCCTACAATGAGCAGTTCTTC.

The chain recombines TRBV3-1 with TRBJ2-7; D not resolved. Germline CDR1 LGHDT, CDR2 YNNKEL (reference sequence). The CDR3 is made up of 14 amino acids. The V gene lost 1 base and the J gene lost 4 bases, with 11 bases spanning the gap. CDR3 in DNA: TGTGCCAGCAGCCAAGTAAGTGGAATATACGAGCAGTACTTC. It specifies CASSQVSGIYEQYF.

This chain connects TRBV7-9 to TRBJ1-2; D not certain. The CDR3 consists of 13 residues. Per the germline V gene, CDR1 is SEHNR and CDR2 is FQNEAQ (reference sequence). Trimming removed 6 bases from V and 4 bases from J, with 12 bases in between. The CDR3 DNA reads TGTGCCAGCAGGAAAGAGGAGGGCTATGGCTACACCTTC. This sequence encodes CASRKEEGYGYTF.

In its sample, this clonotype was seen once. The chain couples TRBV11-2 to TRBJ2-5; D is uncertain. The CDR3 covers 15 residues. Trimming removed 1 base from V and 3 bases from J, with 12 bases in between. Germline V gene lookup returns CDR1 SGHAT and CDR2 FQNNGV. The CDR3 loop is CASSLVGVQKETQYF. The DNA for the CDR3 is TGTGCCAGCAGCTTAGTTGGGGTTCAGAAAGAGACCCAGTACTTC.

The V gene is TRBV9, the J gene TRBJ2-5; D unresolved. This CDR3 has 12 residues. Germline CDR1 SGDLS, CDR2 YYNGEE. V was trimmed by 10 bases and J by 3 bases, leaving 13 bases between them. In DNA, the CDR3 is TGTGCCTCATCCGGGCCCGAAGAGACCCAGTACTTC. Encoded protein: CASSGPEETQYF.

The V gene is TRBV20-1, the J gene TRBJ1-1; 10 bases align to TRBD1. V was clipped by 6 bases and J by 0 bases; unmatched bases: 10. Germline V lookup: CDR1 DFQATT, CDR2 SNEGSKA (reference sequence). CDR3 size: 16 residues. This CDR3 is CSAGDRGRFMNTEAFF. The CDR3 region has the DNA TGCAGTGCCGGCGACAGGGGGCGATTTATGAACACTGAAGCTTTCTTT.

This chain connects TRBV12-3 or TRBV12-4 to TRBJ2-5; TRBD1 or TRBD2 may be the D gene (5 bases each). The CDR3 has 12 amino acids. V lost 4 bases, J lost 4 bases, and 7 bases lay in between. CDR3 sequence: CASSYGGETQYF. The CDR3 DNA is TGTGCCAGCAGTTATGGGGGAGAGACCCAGTACTTC.

The CDR3 DNA sequence: TGTGCCAGCAGAGAGGTCGATAGCAACACTGAAGCTTTCTTT. Amino acid sequence: CASREVDSNTEAFF. This sequence joins TRBV3-1 and TRBJ1-1; D gene unclear. V lost 6 bases and J lost 2, with 13 bases in between. The germline gives CDR1 LGHDT, CDR2 YNNKEL (reference sequence). This CDR3 spans 14 amino acids. Filled out from reference TRBV3-1 and TRBJ1-1, the complete variable domain reads DTAVSQTPKYLVTQMGNDKSIKCEQNLGHDTMYWYKQDSKKFLKIMFSYNNKELIINETVPNRFSPKSPDKAHLNLHINSLELGDSAVYFCASREVDSNTEAFFGQGTRLTVV.

V and J are TRBV20-1 and TRBJ1-4; 7 bases match TRBD1. The ends lost 2 bases at V and 8 bases at J; junction bases unmatched: 11. Germline V gene data show CDR1 as DFQATT and CDR2 as SNEGSKA (reference sequence). CDR3 length: 15 residues. The CDR3: CSARTSRGQEEKLFF. As DNA, the CDR3 is TGCAGTGCTAGAACCTCACGAGGACAGGAGGAAAAACTGTTTTTT.

The rearrangement joins TRBV6-6 to TRBJ2-5; D is tentatively TRBD1 or TRBD2 (5 bases each). Between the trimmed V and J ends, which lost 7 bases and 5 bases, there was a span of 17 bases. This CDR3 has 14 residues. Germline lookup yields CDR1 MNHNY and CDR2 SVGAGI (reference sequence). CDR3 nucleotide sequence: TGTGCCAGCACCCCACCGGGGCTGAAGGAGACCCAGTACTTC. Amino acid sequence: CASTPPGLKETQYF.

The rearrangement joins TRBV11-2 to TRBJ2-5, with TRBD2 matching 8 bases. Germline trimming cut 5 bases from V and 4 bases from J; bases unmatched to any gene: 9. The CDR3 has 15 amino acids. Per the germline V gene, CDR1 is SGHAT and CDR2 is FQNNGV. CDR3 sequence reads: CASSVTRGGGETQYF. The CDR3, as DNA: TGTGCCAGCAGCGTAACCCGGGGGGGCGGAGAGACCCAGTACTTC.

CDR3 residues: CSARPRGSTEAFF. In nucleotides, the CDR3 is TGCAGTGCTAGACCCAGGGGGAGCACTGAAGCTTTCTTT. The rearrangement joins TRBV20-1 to TRBJ1-1; 7 nucleotides line up with TRBD1. This CDR3 has 13 residues. The J segment lost 4 bases and the V segment lost 2 bases, leaving 4 bases of the junction unmatched. CDR1 is DFQATT and CDR2 is SNEGSKA in the germline V gene (reference sequence).

A note on this clonotype: One end of the junction fails to match germline, which may point to a read error. The chain employs TRBV7-9 and TRBJ1-2; D gene unclear. Germline V lookup: CDR1 SEHNR, CDR2 FQNEAQ (reference sequence). This CDR3 has 13 amino acids. CDR3 in DNA: TGTGCCAGCAGATTAGCAGCGGGAGAGGGCTACACCTTC. It is translated as CASRLAAGEGYTF.

This clonotype came up once. This chain uses TRBV29-1 with TRBJ1-1, with D perhaps matching TRBD1 (6 bases). CDR3 size: 12 residues. The germline V and J ends were trimmed by 7 bases and 6 bases, with 15 bases remaining between them. In germline, CDR1 is SQVTM, CDR2 ANQGSEA. CDR3 sequence (DNA): TGCAGCGCAGGAGAGGGGGGGGCTGAAGCTTTCTTT. Translated, it gives CSAGEGGAEAFF.

This chain joins TRBV7-9 and TRBJ2-1; 12 positions agree with TRBD1. Germline V gene data show CDR1 as SEHNR and CDR2 as FQNEAQ (reference sequence). This CDR3 has 14 residues. Trimming removed 5 bases from V and 10 bases from J; junction bases left unmatched: 6. This chain's CDR3 is CASSLGQGAGEQFF. The DNA of the CDR3 is TGTGCCAGCAGCCTGGGACAGGGGGCCGGCGAGCAGTTCTTC.

This clonotype appeared once. Written as DNA, the CDR3 is TGTGCCAGCAGTCAGGGACAGGGTGGAAACATTCAGTACTTC. It codes for CASSQGQGGNIQYF. The chain links TRBV27 to TRBJ2-4, with 9 bases identical to TRBD1. The CDR3 extends over 14 amino acids. Germline trimming cut 5 bases from V and 6 bases from J; bases unmatched to any gene: 5. CDR1 is MNHEY, CDR2 SMNVEV, per germline (reference sequence).

Concerning this clonotype: Its ends do not fully match the called genes, so a read error is possible. The rearrangement joins TRBV29-1 to TRBJ1-1; D gene unclear. Germline V gene data show CDR1 as SQVTM and CDR2 as ANQGSEA. This CDR3 comprises 14 residues. The CDR3 here is CSGIPIEINTEAFF. DNA for the CDR3: TGCAGCGGCATCCCGATCGAGATTAACACTGAGGCTTTCTTT. The complete variable domain, with remaining parts taken from reference TRBV29-1 and TRBJ1-1, reads SAVISQKPSRDICQRGTSLTIQCQVDSQVTMMFWYRQQPGQSLTLIATANQGSEATYESGFVIDKFPISRPNLTFSTLTVSNMSPEDSSIYLCSGIPIEINTEAFFGQGTRLTVV.